This TCR beta chain is drawn from a study of read filtering for tumor transcriptome and immune sequencing. For the study at large: Mean patient age was 65.9 years, range about 45 to 85; 17 male, 12 to 15 female.

The ends were cut back, 1 base at V and 2 bases at J, with 16 bases in the middle. The CDR3 is made up of 17 amino acids. This library used roughly 370 ng RNA and molecular barcoded adaptors spanning alpha/delta and beta/gamma chains. TCRdb analysed the reads with MiXCR anew, one entry per CDR3 protein. The repertoire holds 40,000 to 50,000 distinct CDR3 sequences, with roughly 18% as singletons. This chain links TRBV23-1 with TRBJ2-3, with a tentative D call TRBD1 (6 bases). TRBV23-1 is known as an ORF, though its function is uncertain. The sample taken for sequencing was a population of CD138-negative cells sorted from bone marrow. The TCR comes from a donor aged 40 or older with multiple myeloma. The DNA of the CDR3 is TGCGCCAGCAGTCAATTGCAGGGGCGCCCGCCCACAGATACGCAGTATTTT. Its protein is CASSQLQGRPPTDTQYF.